This is a list of T cell receptor beta chains from one sample in a study of cytomegalovirus exposure and HLA in healthy donors. Generated by immunoSEQ multiplex PCR, the TCRdb table keeps only in-frame clones and is missing some. The sample comprises about 92,000 clones, more than 65% of which are singletons, and approximately 16% rests with the top ten. The sequenced sample was PBMCs. These TCRs come from a woman aged 18-35 years in good health and CMV-seropositive. Both conserved end residues are part of each CDR3. A D gene is named only where the DNA matches it firmly. Clone size is stated in some rows and not others, as once, few, many or a class when expanded.

>TRBV19|TRBJ2-7|13|TRBD1|NA
CASSNSGGYEQYF
TGTGCCAGTAGTAATTCAGGGGGCTACGAGCAGTACTTC
>TRBV5-4|TRBJ2-1|16|TRBD2|NA
CASSLAASGRGHEQFF
TGTGCCAGCAGCTTGGCGGCTAGCGGGAGGGGGCATGAGCAGTTCTTC
>TRBV28|TRBJ1-5|16|TRBD1|NA
CASSLTDRGSNQPQHF
TGTGCCAGCAGTCTGACCGACAGGGGAAGCAATCAGCCCCAGCATTTT
>TRBV7-3|TRBJ2-3|17|NA|once
CASSPHGGSWGTDTQYF
TGTGCCAGCAGCCCCCACGGTGGGAGCTGGGGCACAGATACGCAGTATTTT
>TRBV18|TRBJ1-1|13|NA|few
CASSPNRNTEAFF
TGTGCCAGCTCACCAAACAGGAACACTGAAGCTTTCTTT
>TRBV10-3|TRBJ2-3|15|TRBD2|NA
CAIGETSGSTDTQYF
TGTGCCATCGGCGAGACTAGCGGGAGCACAGATACGCAGTATTTT
>TRBV7-9|TRBJ1-1|16|NA|NA
CASSIQGQVGPSWTFF
TGTGCCAGCAGCATTCAGGGGCAAGTGGGTCCATCATGGACTTTCTTT
>TRBV19|TRBJ1-5|12|NA|NA
CASTTANQPQHF
TGTGCCAGTACGACAGCTAATCAGCCCCAGCATTTT
>TRBV9|TRBJ2-3|15|TRBD2|NA
CASSRSGTSTDTQYF
TGTGCCAGCAGCCGCAGCGGGACTAGCACAGATACGCAGTATTTT
>TRBV6-5|TRBJ1-1|15|NA|NA
CASSLRDTVNTEAFF
TGTGCCAGCAGTCTCCGGGACACTGTGAACACTGAAGCTTTCTTT
>TRBV7-9|TRBJ2-1|17|TRBD2|NA
CASSLGGLAGSYNEQFF
TGTGCCAGCAGCTTAGGGGGGCTAGCGGGATCCTACAATGAGCAGTTCTTC
>TRBV7-9|TRBJ2-7|19|NA|NA
CASSFHIRGGRERGYEQYF
TGTGCCAGCAGCTTCCATATCCGTGGGGGCAGGGAAAGAGGATACGAGCAGTACTTC
>TRBV5-5|TRBJ1-5|15|NA|NA
CASSRQPGTEEPQHF
TGTGCCAGCAGCCGCCAACCCGGGACTGAGGAGCCCCAGCATTTT
>TRBV2|TRBJ2-5|14|NA|NA
CASRVDRNQETQYF
TGTGCCAGCAGAGTTGACAGGAACCAAGAGACCCAGTACTTC
>TRBV5-6|TRBJ2-1|13|NA|NA
CASARVLGAEQFF
TGTGCCAGCGCAAGGGTTCTGGGAGCGGAGCAGTTCTTC
>TRBV2|TRBJ2-1|16|TRBD2|NA
CASSEAKGLKGNEQFF
TGTGCCAGCAGTGAAGCAAAGGGACTAAAGGGAAATGAGCAGTTCTTC
>TRBV29-1|TRBJ2-1|15|NA|NA
CSVAETSSSYNEQFF
TGCAGCGTTGCTGAGACTAGTAGCTCCTACAATGAGCAGTTCTTC
>TRBV30|TRBJ1-5|13|NA|NA
CAWSAGDHQPQHF
TGTGCCTGGAGTGCGGGGGATCATCAGCCCCAGCATTTT
>TRBV5-1|TRBJ2-3|15|TRBD2|NA
CASSWSGGETDTQYF
TGCGCCAGCAGCTGGAGCGGGGGTGAAACAGATACGCAGTATTTT
>TRBV30|TRBJ1-5|15|TRBD1|NA
CAWETSGGRGQPQHF
TGTGCCTGGGAAACTTCAGGGGGCCGGGGTCAGCCCCAGCATTTT
>TRBV6-4|TRBJ2-7|14|NA|NA
CASAGGGPPCEQYF
TGTGCCAGTGCAGGGGGAGGTCCCCCCTGCGAGCAGTACTTC
>TRBV28|TRBJ2-3|15|NA|NA
CASSAGTHNTDTQYF
TGTGCCAGCAGTGCCGGGACTCATAACACAGATACGCAGTATTTT
>TRBV19|TRBJ1-2|10|TRBD1|NA
CAAGDSGYTF
TGTGCCGCTGGGGACAGCGGCTACACCTTC
>TRBV6-1|TRBJ1-1|13|NA|once
CASSTRGNTEAFF
TGTGCCAGCAGTACAAGGGGGAACACTGAAGCTTTCTTT
>TRBV2|TRBJ1-5|14|NA|NA
CASSLTASNQPQHF
TGTGCCAGCAGTTTGACAGCTAGCAATCAGCCCCAGCATTTT
>TRBV19|TRBJ2-2|14|NA|once
CASQGGLYTGELFF
TGTGCCAGTCAGGGAGGATTGTACACCGGGGAGCTGTTTTTT
>TRBV9|TRBJ2-7|13|NA|few
CASSPGSSYEQYF
TGTGCCAGCAGCCCAGGATCCTCCTACGAGCAGTACTTC
>TRBV5-4|TRBJ1-4|11|NA|NA
CASSRGGKLFF
TGTGCCAGCAGCCGCGGGGGAAAACTGTTTTTT
>TRBV6-4|TRBJ2-3|16|TRBD2|few
CASSESSGGSTDTQYF
TGTGCCAGCAGTGAATCTAGCGGGGGTAGCACAGATACGCAGTATTTT
>TRBV11-3|TRBJ2-2|18|NA|NA
CASSLDGSGSPNTGELFF
TGTGCCAGCAGCTTAGATGGTTCCGGTAGTCCGAACACCGGGGAGCTGTTTTTT
>TRBV2|TRBJ2-1|12|NA|NA
CASSVRGNEQFF
TGTGCCAGCAGTGTCCGGGGGAATGAGCAGTTCTTC
>TRBV1|TRBJ2-5|14|NA|NA
CTSSHPQDQETQYF
TGCACCAGCAGCCATCCCCAGGACCAAGAGACCCAGTACTTC
>TRBV5-4|TRBJ2-5|16|TRBD2|NA
CASSPGLAGGPETQYF
TGTGCCAGCAGCCCAGGACTAGCGGGGGGGCCAGAGACCCAGTACTTC
>TRBV15|TRBJ1-1|15|TRBD1|many
CATSRDWETGGEAFF
TGTGCCACCAGCAGAGATTGGGAGACAGGGGGGGAAGCTTTCTTT
>TRBV4-2|TRBJ2-5|13|TRBD2|NA
CASSPRLAETQYF
TGTGCCAGCAGCCCCCGACTAGCGGAGACCCAGTACTTC
>TRBV23-1|TRBJ2-5|20|TRBD2|NA
CASSQSPLTASGRRGETQYF
TGCGCCAGCAGTCAATCGCCCCTGACGGCTAGCGGGAGGAGGGGAGAGACCCAGTACTTC
>TRBV27|TRBJ2-2|17|TRBD1|NA
CASSHRGVDYFNGELFF
TGTGCCAGCAGTCACAGGGGAGTCGACTATTTTAACGGGGAGCTGTTTTTT
>TRBV11-2|TRBJ2-1|14|TRBD1|NA
CASSRDRGNNEQFF
TGTGCCAGCAGCCGGGACAGGGGTAACAATGAGCAGTTCTTC
>TRBV28|TRBJ2-3|16|NA|once
CASRGLGGARTDTQYF
TGTGCCAGCAGGGGGTTAGGGGGGGCCCGCACAGATACGCAGTATTTT
>TRBV11-2|TRBJ1-1|15|NA|NA
CASSTQGLGNTEAFF
TGTGCCAGCAGCACCCAGGGGTTGGGGAACACTGAAGCTTTCTTT
>TRBV27|TRBJ2-7|14|NA|NA
CASSPTGLFGEQYF
TGTGCCAGCAGTCCGACAGGTCTGTTCGGCGAGCAGTACTTC
>TRBV15|TRBJ1-2|15|TRBD1|NA
CATSRPRTGDFGYTF
TGTGCCACCAGCAGACCTCGGACAGGGGATTTTGGCTACACCTTC
>TRBV7-2|TRBJ2-7|14|NA|few
CASSLAGHAYEQYF
TGTGCCAGCAGCTTAGCGGGGCACGCCTACGAGCAGTACTTC
>TRBV7-2|TRBJ1-6|17|NA|few
CASSLRSTGRGDSPLHF
TGTGCCAGCAGCTTAAGGAGCACAGGGCGGGGGGATTCACCCCTCCACTTT
>TRBV9|TRBJ2-1|14|NA|NA
CASSVGSTYNEQFF
TGTGCCAGCAGCGTAGGTAGTACCTACAATGAGCAGTTCTTC
>TRBV7-9|TRBJ2-1|14|TRBD1|NA
CASSLGQGFGEQFF
TGTGCCAGCAGCCTCGGACAGGGGTTCGGTGAGCAGTTCTTC
>TRBV9|TRBJ2-5|15|NA|NA
CASSVTSGGQETQYF
TGTGCCAGCAGCGTAACAAGCGGCGGCCAAGAGACCCAGTACTTC
>TRBV25-1|TRBJ1-3|16|TRBD1|few
CASSGPRGRIGNTIYF
TGTGCCAGCAGTGGACCCAGGGGGCGGATCGGAAACACCATATATTTT
>TRBV27|TRBJ2-4|15|NA|NA
CASSSPGLAKNIQYF
TGTGCCAGCAGCAGTCCCGGACTAGCCAAAAACATTCAGTACTTC
>TRBV7-2|TRBJ1-5|13|NA|once
CASSLGSYQPQHF
TGTGCCAGCAGCTTAGGCAGTTATCAGCCCCAGCATTTT
>TRBV7-3|TRBJ2-2|13|NA|NA
CASSLDSTGELFF
TGTGCCAGCAGCTTAGACAGCACCGGGGAGCTGTTTTTT
>TRBV5-4|TRBJ2-1|16|NA|once
CASSHDPDSIYNEQFF
TGTGCCAGCAGCCACGACCCCGACTCAATTTACAATGAGCAGTTCTTC
>TRBV4-1|TRBJ1-1|15|TRBD1|few
CASSQDRGGYTEAFF
TGCGCCAGCAGCCAAGATCGAGGGGGCTACACTGAAGCTTTCTTT
>TRBV7-8|TRBJ2-5|14|TRBD1|NA
CASSPWDSQETQYF
TGTGCCAGCAGCCCATGGGACAGCCAAGAGACCCAGTACTTC
>TRBV7-2|TRBJ2-5|17|TRBD2|NA
CASSLEAGGRLRAIQYF
TGTGCCAGCAGCTTAGAGGCGGGGGGGCGTTTGAGGGCCATCCAGTACTTC